This T cell receptor (beta chain) was found in a study of shared clonotypes between healthy human individuals. Trimming took 0 bases from V and 4 from J, leaving 12 bases between them. Germline V gives CDR1 MNHEY, CDR2 SVGAGI. The CDR3 sequence is 15 residues long. The material for each subset, its genomic DNA, was split evenly across several immunoSEQ plates. The method was immunoSEQ multiplex PCR; TCRdb's version includes in-frame clones alone and lacks a portion of them. The sample has approximately 740,000 clones; roughly 70% are singletons. This sequence originates from a woman aged 25 to 39 in good health. V gene TRBV6-5 combines with J gene TRBJ1-2, with no clear D. Material for sequencing was memory CD4+ T cells sorted from blood. This sample's subset: CD45RA-negative fraction. The CDR3 region has the DNA TGTGCCAGCAGTTACTCGGCCGTTTCAGGCTATGGCTACACCTTC. Protein: CASSYSAVSGYGYTF.